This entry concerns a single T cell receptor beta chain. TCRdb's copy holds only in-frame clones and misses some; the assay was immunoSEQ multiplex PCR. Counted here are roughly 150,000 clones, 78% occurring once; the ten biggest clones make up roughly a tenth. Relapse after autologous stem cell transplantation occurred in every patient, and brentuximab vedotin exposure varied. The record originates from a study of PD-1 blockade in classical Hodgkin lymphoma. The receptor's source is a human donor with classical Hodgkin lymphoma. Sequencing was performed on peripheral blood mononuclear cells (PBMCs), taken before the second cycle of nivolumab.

CDR3 coding DNA: TGTGCCAGCAGTTTCTTGCTGGGGAGCGGCTCTGGAAACACCATATATTTT. It yields the protein CASSFLLGSGSGNTIYF. The gene calls are TRBV28 and TRBJ1-3; no clear D gene. Trimming cost V 3 bases and J 0 bases, with 15 bases left between them. The germline gives CDR1 MDHEN, CDR2 SYDVKM. This CDR3 is built from 17 residues.